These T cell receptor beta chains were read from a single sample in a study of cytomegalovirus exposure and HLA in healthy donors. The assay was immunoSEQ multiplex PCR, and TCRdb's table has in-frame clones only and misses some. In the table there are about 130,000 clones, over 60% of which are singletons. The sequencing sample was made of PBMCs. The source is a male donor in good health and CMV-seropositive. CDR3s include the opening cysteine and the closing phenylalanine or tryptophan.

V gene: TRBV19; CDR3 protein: CASSIPGQDNQPQHF
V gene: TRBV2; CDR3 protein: CASSDAEEKLFF
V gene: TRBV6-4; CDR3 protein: CASGGTGEDGANGLTF
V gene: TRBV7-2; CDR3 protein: CASSPYNEQFF
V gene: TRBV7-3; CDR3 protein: CASSSGLADEQRDTQYF
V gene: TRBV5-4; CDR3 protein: CASSPIQGLGGYTF
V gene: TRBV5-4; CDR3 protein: CASSSTQGFSYEQYF
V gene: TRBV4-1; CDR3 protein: CASSQDGSGPTLAGYTF
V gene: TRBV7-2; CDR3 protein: CASSLQREWGEQFF
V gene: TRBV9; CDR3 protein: CASSVEIAEQGATDTQYF
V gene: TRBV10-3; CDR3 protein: CAISGDREANTEAFF
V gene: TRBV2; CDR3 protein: CASSAETPPLTEQYF
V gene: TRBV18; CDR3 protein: CASSPSPLQGAFDEQYF
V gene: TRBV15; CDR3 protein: CATSRALAGDNEQFF
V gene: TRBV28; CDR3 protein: CASMRSGAYEQYF
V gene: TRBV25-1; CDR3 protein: CASSDKDRGHTNTEAFF
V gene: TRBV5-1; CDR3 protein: CASSPRGESDTQYF
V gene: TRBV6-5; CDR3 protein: CASSLLRSGANGLTF
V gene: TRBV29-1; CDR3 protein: CSVEGGGHEQFF
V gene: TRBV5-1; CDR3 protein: CASSLVPGANEKLFF
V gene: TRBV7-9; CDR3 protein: CASISLDRGGTGELFF
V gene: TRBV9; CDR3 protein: CASSPLASTDTQYF
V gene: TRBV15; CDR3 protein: CATSRDRVAGRYEQYF
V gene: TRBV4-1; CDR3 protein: CASSRDRGPSGSNQPQHF
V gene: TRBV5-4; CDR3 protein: CASSPRTDSWETQYF
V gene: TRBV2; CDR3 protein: CASTGRARWDTEAFF
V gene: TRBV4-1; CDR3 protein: CASSQGLPGQAFSSGNTIYF